This TCR beta chain is drawn from a study of T cell responses to AZD1222 COVID-19 vaccine. The CDR3 extends over 15 amino acids. Germline lookup yields CDR1 MDHEN and CDR2 SYDVKM. J gave up 7 bases and V 1 base, and 3 bases lay outside the gene matches. This clone has more than one count but fewer than ten. Sequencing used immunoSEQ multiplex PCR; TCRdb keeps in-frame clones, though not all of them. The table has 90,000 to 150,000 clones, approximately 86% seen once; the top ten hold approximately 2.6%. Source: peripheral blood, taken 28 days after the second AZD1222 dose. The rearrangement joins TRBV28 to TRBJ1-6; TRBD1 matches 8 bases. The TCR was taken from an adult who received the AZD1222 COVID-19 vaccine. CDR3 bases: TGTGCCAGCAGTTTATTCGCAGGGGGCAATTCACCCCTCCACTTT. This translates into CASSLFAGGNSPLHF.